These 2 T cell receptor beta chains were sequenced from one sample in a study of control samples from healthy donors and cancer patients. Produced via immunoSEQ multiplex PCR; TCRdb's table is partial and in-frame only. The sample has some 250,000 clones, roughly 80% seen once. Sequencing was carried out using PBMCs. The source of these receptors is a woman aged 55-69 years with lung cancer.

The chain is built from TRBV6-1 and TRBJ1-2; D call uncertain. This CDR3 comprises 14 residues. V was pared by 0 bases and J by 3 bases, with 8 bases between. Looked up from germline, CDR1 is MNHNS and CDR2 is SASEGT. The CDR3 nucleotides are TGTGCCAGCAGTGAAGCGGTGGCGTACTATGGCTACACCTTC. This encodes CASSEAVAYYGYTF.

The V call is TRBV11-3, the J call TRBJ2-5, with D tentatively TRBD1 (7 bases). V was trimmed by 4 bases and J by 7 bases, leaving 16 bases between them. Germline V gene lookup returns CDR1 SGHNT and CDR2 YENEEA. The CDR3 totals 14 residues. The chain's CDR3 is CASSSPAQGGTQYF. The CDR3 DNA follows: TGTGCCAGCAGCTCCCCGGCCCAGGGGGGGACCCAGTACTTC.